This TCR beta chain was retrieved from a study of blood T cells in healthy people across ages. Regarding the study as a whole: Age advanced and TCR beta diversity per million T cells fell, roughly linearly. Percentage of naive T cells showed a strong correlation with TCR beta diversity.

The use of a sample-barcoded 5' primer and a J-beta primer mix characterized a second PCR of roughly 6 to 11 cycles. TCRdb re-called the 5' RACE reads with MiXCR, one entry per CDR3 protein. The data hold roughly 1.5 million distinct CDR3 sequences, with approximately 43% observed a single time. Comment on this clonotype: The antigen is not known.

Germline CDR1 and CDR2: DFQATT and SNEGSKA (reference sequence). V lost 7 bases and J lost 0, with 21 bases in between. The CDR3 extends over 16 amino acids. Roughly 10 milliliters of peripheral blood were drawn from each donor. No fewer than 7 million PBMCs went into each sample. This chain links TRBV20-1 with TRBJ1-1; possibly TRBD1 for D (6 bases). The clonotype was recovered from a young woman in good health. Sequencing was done on a sample of blood. As DNA, the CDR3 is TGCAGTGGGAGGGGGGGGCTAAGTCCGATGAACACTGAAGCTTTCTTT. Translation: CSGRGGLSPMNTEAFF.